The present TCR beta chain was sequenced within a study of OX40 agonist ivuxolimab in advanced cancers. Study details: Those enrolled were 80% to 85% male, with a mean age of 60 years and ages from roughly 20 to 85.

V lost 4 bases to trimming and J lost 0 bases; unmatched junction nucleotides: 9. Germline V CDR1 and CDR2: MGHRA, YSYEKL. The CDR3 loop spans 20 amino acids. Measured with immunoSEQ multiplex PCR; TCRdb has only the in-frame clones, and not every one. The sample includes 48,000 or so clones, roughly 91% seen only once; the top ten take 5.5% to 8.5%. The gene calls are TRBV4-1 and TRBJ2-1; 16 bases fit TRBD2. The sequenced sample was CD4+ or CD8+ T cells sorted from blood, obtained in a trial of the OX40 agonist ivuxolimab. This receptor was obtained from an adult with an advanced solid tumor such as melanoma, head and neck, liver or kidney cancer. CDR3 DNA: TGCGCCAGCAGCCGATTAGGGACTAGCGGGGGGGAGAGCTCCTACAATGAGCAGTTCTTC. Its protein is CASSRLGTSGGESSYNEQFF.